This TCR beta chain was observed in a study of blood T cell repertoires in COVID-19. The overall study: COVID-19 samples from acute and convalescent phases originated in the United States, Italy and Spain. T cells, B-cell-depleted T cells, or PBMCs provided the cDNA or gDNA that served as material.

As handled by the study authors: How many nucleated cells were present was estimated from reference gene primer amplification. The method was immunoSEQ multiplex PCR; TCRdb's version includes in-frame clones alone and lacks a portion of them. V and J calls and clone size are given by that table; D and trimming were obtained from the DNA. The sample consists of 130,000 or so clones, less than 90% of them appearing once. The J segment lost 3 bases and the V segment lost 4 bases, leaving 5 bases of the junction unmatched. The length of the CDR3 is 14 residues. The germline V gene encodes CDR1 SGDLS and CDR2 YYNGEE. Seattle researchers signed up patients amid active infection and tracked them longitudinally.

This clonotype was sampled from a man aged 25-45 years with COVID-19, enrolled during active disease. Sequenced input: peripheral blood. This sequence joins TRBV9 and TRBJ1-1; 8 nucleotides line up with TRBD1. The CDR3 loop is CASSFGQGYTEAFF. CDR3 nucleotide sequence: TGTGCCAGCAGCTTCGGACAGGGCTACACTGAAGCTTTCTTT.